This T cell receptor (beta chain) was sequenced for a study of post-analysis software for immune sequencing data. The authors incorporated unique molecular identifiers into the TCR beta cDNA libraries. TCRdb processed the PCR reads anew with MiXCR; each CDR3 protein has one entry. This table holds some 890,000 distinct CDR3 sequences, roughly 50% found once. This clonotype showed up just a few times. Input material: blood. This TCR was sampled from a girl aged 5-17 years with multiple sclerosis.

CDR3 nucleotides: TGCGCCAGCAGCCTGTACAGGGAGTACCAAGAGACCCAGTACTTC. Its translation: CASSLYREYQETQYF. The chain uses TRBV5-1 and TRBJ2-5, with a weak D call TRBD1 (6 bases). Germline-derived CDR1 and CDR2 are SGHRS and YFSETQ. The CDR3 runs 15 residues. V was pared by 4 bases and J by 0 bases, with 13 bases between.